A single sample is the source of the 30 T cell receptor beta chains below, sequenced in a study of T-cell reconstitution after alpha-beta-depleted transplantation in children (dated by TCRdb to 2016 to 2017). Receptor amplification or capture employed PCR. TCRdb names Illumina HiSeq 2500 as the instrument used. TCR libraries were prepared with molecular barcoding, using unique molecular identifiers to normalize TCRbeta repertoire quantification. TCRdb redid the processing of the public reads, applying fastp at Q25 and MiXCR, and retained in-frame beta chains. Here each entry gathers all rows of one CDR3 protein and keeps the most common genes and DNA. For this sample there are 300,000 to 400,000 distinct CDR3 sequences; 16% appear just once. The ten largest clones represent about 41% of the sample. The treatment or condition label for this specimen denotes: allogeneic hematopoietic cell transplantation with graft depleted of TCRalphabeta T cells and CD19 B cells.

The sample was PBMCs, mostly from graft donor cells, taken 360 days after TCRalphabeta/CD19-depleted stem cell transplant. The receptors shown here come from a male patient under 10 years old who had a stem cell transplant for acute lymphoblastic leukemia, so the T cells may come from the graft donor.

This clonotype has a count of ten or more. V usage is TRBV9 and J usage is TRBJ2-1; D might be TRBD2 (5 bases). The germline gives CDR1 SGDLS, CDR2 YYNGEE. This CDR3 has 13 residues. V shed 4 bases and J shed 5 bases, with 10 bases lying between them. CDR3 residues: CASSLGLNNEQFF. DNA for the CDR3: TGTGCCAGCAGCTTAGGACTCAACAATGAGCAGTTCTTC.

V and J are TRBV15 and TRBJ2-7; 10 bases agree with TRBD2. CDR1 and CDR2 from the germline V gene are LNHNV and YYDKDF (reference sequence). V lost 0 bases, J lost 7 bases, and 9 bases stayed unmatched. CDR3 length: 16 amino acids. This chain's CDR3 is CATSRDKSSGSREQYF. DNA of the CDR3: TGTGCCACCAGCAGAGATAAGTCTAGCGGGAGCCGGGAGCAGTACTTC.

The chain combines TRBV19 with TRBJ1-2; D not resolved. This CDR3 is built from 13 residues. Germline V gene data show CDR1 as LNHDA and CDR2 as SQIVND (reference sequence). V was pared by 7 bases and J by 2 bases, with 11 bases between. CDR3 amino acids: CASNHAANYGYTF. CDR3 in DNA: TGTGCCAGTAACCATGCGGCGAACTATGGCTACACCTTC.

This clonotype turned up a few times. V is TRBV6-1 and J is TRBJ1-3; 11 nucleotides align to TRBD1. CDR1 is MNHNS and CDR2 is SASEGT in the germline V gene. The CDR3 is 14 amino acids. V lost 6 bases, J lost 10 bases, and 8 bases stayed unmatched. This chain's CDR3 is CASRTPGQGGTIYF. DNA for the CDR3: TGTGCCAGCAGAACACCGGGACAGGGGGGGACCATATATTTT.

The CDR3 DNA reads as TGTGCCAGCAGTGGGAGACAGGGTACTGAAGCTTTCTTT. Translating it yields CASSGRQGTEAFF. This chain connects TRBV2 to TRBJ1-1; TRBD1 matches 7 bases. Germline V gene sequence: CDR1 SNHLY, CDR2 FYNNEI. The junction had 4 bases not matched to a gene; V was cut back by 4 bases and J by 5 bases. The CDR3 covers 13 residues.

This clonotype has a count of ten or more. This chain links TRBV20-1 with TRBJ2-1; 11 positions match TRBD2. This CDR3 has 17 residues. The germline gives CDR1 DFQATT, CDR2 SNEGSKA (reference sequence). V was clipped by 0 bases and J by 12 bases; unmatched bases: 16. The CDR3 loop is CSARDPTSGSATMRQFF. CDR3 nucleotide sequence: TGCAGTGCTAGAGATCCTACTAGCGGGAGTGCTACAATGAGGCAGTTCTTC.

This clonotype has ten or more counts. The chain couples TRBV2 to TRBJ2-1, with D hard to call. The CDR3 contains 15 residues. Germline V gene lookup returns CDR1 SNHLY and CDR2 FYNNEI. With 6 bases removed from V and 0 bases from J, the gap between germline ends came to 12 bases. The CDR3 DNA follows: TGTGCCAGCAGGTCTGATTACGCCTCCTACAATGAGCAGTTCTTC. This codes for CASRSDYASYNEQFF.

This clonotype was counted only a few times. V and J are TRBV6-1 and TRBJ2-7, with 7 bases matching TRBD2. Unmatched junction bases numbered 13, after V lost 7 bases and J lost 4 bases. This CDR3 spans 15 amino acids. Germline CDR1 and CDR2: MNHNS and SASEGT. The CDR3 nucleotides are TGTGCCAGCAAACCGGGAGGCCCCATTTTATACGAGCAGTACTTC. It translates to CASKPGGPILYEQYF.

This clonotype has a count of ten or more. The rearrangement joins TRBV7-9 to TRBJ2-1; a weak D match, TRBD2 (5 bases). CDR3 length: 14 residues. Per the germline V gene, CDR1 is SEHNR and CDR2 is FQNEAQ (reference sequence). The V and J ends lost 5 bases and 8 bases respectively, with 16 bases between them. CDR3 in DNA: TGTGCCAGCAGCCCAGACTACGTCGGGGATGAGCAGTTCTTC. Translation: CASSPDYVGDEQFF. Full variable domain (missing parts from reference TRBV7-9 and TRBJ2-1): DTGVSQNPRHKITKRGQNVTFRCDPISEHNRLYWYRQTLGQGPEFLTYFQNEAQLEKSRLLSDRFSAERPKGSFSTLEIQRTEQGDSAMYLCASSPDYVGDEQFFGPGTRLTVL.

The rearrangement uses TRBV7-9 and TRBJ1-1; 7 bases align to TRBD1. This CDR3 is 13 amino acids long. With 5 bases clipped from V and 7 bases from J, the junction kept 7 bases outside the gene matches. Looked up from germline, CDR1 is SEHNR and CDR2 is FQNEAQ (reference sequence). The CDR3 is CASSPRTGFEAFF. In DNA form, the CDR3 reads TGTGCCAGCAGCCCGAGGACAGGATTTGAAGCTTTCTTT.

This clonotype was counted between two and nine times. V usage is TRBV7-2 and J usage is TRBJ2-7; TRBD2 matches at 7 bases. Germline CDR1 SGHTA, CDR2 FQGNSA. There are 15 residues in the CDR3. V dropped 1 base and J dropped 4; count of bases not matched to a gene: 7. In DNA, the CDR3 is TGTGCCAGCAGCTTAGAAGGTCCCGGGGGGTACGAGCAGTACTTC. Translating gives CASSLEGPGGYEQYF.

This clonotype was counted ten times or more. The chain employs TRBV18 and TRBJ2-2, with 8 positions matching TRBD1. This CDR3 spans 16 amino acids. Germline values: CDR1 KGHSH, CDR2 LQKENI. With 5 bases clipped from V and 6 bases from J, the junction kept 11 bases outside the gene matches. CDR3 nucleotides: TGTGCCAGCTCAGCACTGGGACAGGCGGGCGCCGGGGAGCTGTTTTTT. Its protein product is CASSALGQAGAGELFF.

In this sample, this clonotype turned up a few times. The chain employs TRBV18 and TRBJ1-2; TRBD1 is a possible D gene (5 bases). Germline CDR1 and CDR2: KGHSH and LQKENI. Between the trimmed V and J ends, which lost 3 bases and 5 bases, there was a span of 13 bases. CDR3 length: 14 residues. CDR3 sequence: CASSPASEGYGYTF. CDR3 sequence (DNA): TGTGCCAGCTCACCGGCCAGTGAGGGGTATGGCTACACCTTC.

This clonotype has only one observation. This chain connects TRBV4-1 to TRBJ2-5; the D is unclear. The CDR3 consists of 14 residues. The V gene's germline CDR1 is MGHRA and CDR2 YSYEKL. The V end was cut by 1 base, the J end by 3 bases, with 9 bases between. CDR3 bases: TGCGCCAGCAGCCAAGTAGGCCTCGAAGAGACCCAGTACTTC. It specifies CASSQVGLEETQYF.

There are many counts of this clonotype. This chain joins TRBV20-1 and TRBJ1-5, with TRBD1 matching over 7 bases. V lost 6 bases, J lost 5 bases, and 7 bases stayed unmatched. The germline V gene has CDR1 DFQATT and CDR2 SNEGSKA (reference sequence). The CDR3 spans 13 residues. The CDR3 loop is CSAETGTDQPQHF. The CDR3 nucleotides are TGCAGTGCCGAGACAGGGACGGATCAGCCCCAGCATTTT.

Many counts were recorded for this clonotype. The genes are TRBV5-5 and TRBJ2-2, with D maybe TRBD1 (6 bases). Germline loops: CDR1 SGHKS, CDR2 YYEKEE (reference sequence). V was trimmed by 3 bases and J by 0 bases, leaving 12 bases between them. The CDR3 has 16 amino acids. The CDR3 DNA follows: TGTGCCAGCAGCTACTCCACAGGGCCGAACACCGGGGAGCTGTTTTTT. Amino acid sequence: CASSYSTGPNTGELFF.

This clonotype was found a few times. The V gene is TRBV7-9, the J gene TRBJ2-7; D gene uncertain. The V end was cut by 5 bases, the J end by 0 bases, with 14 bases between. Germline-derived CDR1 and CDR2 are SEHNR and FQNEAQ (reference sequence). The CDR3 is made up of 15 amino acids. CDR3 sequence reads: CASSPRVESSYEQYF. As DNA, the CDR3 is TGTGCCAGCAGCCCACGGGTGGAGAGCTCCTACGAGCAGTACTTC.

This clonotype was counted at least ten times. This chain connects TRBV3-1 to TRBJ2-1; 7 nucleotides line up with TRBD2. The CDR3 has 15 amino acids. Germline loops: CDR1 LGHDT, CDR2 YNNKEL (reference sequence). The junction had 3 bases not matched to a gene; V was cut back by 4 bases and J by 0 bases. CDR3: CASSLIAGSYNEQFF. Written as DNA, the CDR3 is TGTGCCAGCAGCCTTATAGCGGGCTCCTACAATGAGCAGTTCTTC.

This clonotype was detected many times. The J gene is TRBJ2-1, the V gene TRBV20-1; TRBD1 matches at 8 bases. Trimming took 1 base from V and 7 from J; bases not matched to a gene: 9. The CDR3 has 15 amino acids. Germline lookup yields CDR1 DFQATT and CDR2 SNEGSKA (reference sequence). DNA of the CDR3: TGCAGTGCTAGAGGCCGTCAGGGGGCTTTGAATGAGCAGTTCTTC. Residues: CSARGRQGALNEQFF.

This sequence joins TRBV20-1 and TRBJ2-4; D not certain. V was clipped by 2 bases and J by 0 bases, with 8 bases between them. This CDR3 comprises 14 residues. The germline CDR1 and CDR2 sequences are DFQATT and SNEGSKA (reference sequence). CDR3 in amino acids: CSARIPLAKNIQYF. In nucleotides, the CDR3 is TGCAGTGCTAGAATTCCGCTAGCCAAAAACATTCAGTACTTC.

This clonotype was counted a single time. J is TRBJ2-5 and V is TRBV3-1, with 11 bases matching TRBD1. Looked up from germline, CDR1 is LGHDT and CDR2 is YNNKEL (reference sequence). The CDR3 totals 15 residues. Trimming took 4 bases from V and 5 from J; bases not matched to a gene: 6. CDR3 nucleotide sequence: TGTGCCAGCAGCCTCCGGACAGGGGGCGGGGAGACCCAGTACTTC. It codes for CASSLRTGGGETQYF.

The chain has TRBV10-3 and TRBJ2-6; D is perhaps TRBD1 or TRBD2 (5 bases each). The CDR3 has 17 residues. The germline gives CDR1 ENHRY, CDR2 SYGVKD. Trimming stripped 3 bases from V and 0 bases from J, with 12 bases between. CDR3 DNA: TGTGCCATCAGTGAAAGGGACCCGAGCTCTGGGGCCAACGTCCTGACTTTC. Translated: CAISERDPSSGANVLTF.

There are a few counts of this clonotype. The chain carries TRBV12-3 or TRBV12-4 and TRBJ2-7, with a possible D match to TRBD1 (6 bases). The CDR3 has 12 amino acids. Trimming stripped 6 bases from V and 3 bases from J, with 9 bases between. This chain's CDR3 is CASSTGFYEQYF. CDR3 sequence (DNA): TGTGCCAGCAGCACAGGGTTCTACGAGCAGTACTTC.

The chain has TRBV28 and TRBJ2-7, with 9 positions matching TRBD2. CDR3 length equals 15 residues. The ends lost 8 bases at V and 0 bases at J; junction bases unmatched: 8. Per the germline V gene, CDR1 is MDHEN and CDR2 is SYDVKM. The CDR3 sequence is CASRREGRSSYEQYF. Here the CDR3 DNA reads TGTGCCAGCCGGCGGGAGGGCCGCAGCTCCTACGAGCAGTACTTC.

The chain is built from TRBV3-1 and TRBJ2-7; 7 nucleotides match TRBD2. The V gene's germline CDR1 is LGHDT and CDR2 YNNKEL (reference sequence). V dropped 0 bases and J dropped 4; count of bases not matched to a gene: 3. This CDR3 is built from 14 residues. CDR3 sequence (DNA): TGTGCCAGCAGCCAAGAGGGACTACCTTACGAGCAGTACTTC. Amino acid sequence: CASSQEGLPYEQYF.

This clonotype came up many times. The chain combines TRBV29-1 with TRBJ2-3, with no clear D. Per germline, CDR1 SQVTM and CDR2 ANQGSEA. V lost 7 bases and J 1 base, leaving 9 bases between the germline ends. This CDR3 has 12 residues. CDR3 sequence reads: CSARGGTDTQYF. CDR3 nucleotide sequence: TGCAGCGCCCGTGGGGGCACAGATACGCAGTATTTT.

This clonotype appeared a few times. V usage is TRBV28 and J usage is TRBJ2-2; unclear D gene. Germline values: CDR1 MDHEN, CDR2 SYDVKM. The CDR3 is made up of 12 amino acids. Trimming removed 6 bases at V and 7 bases at J, with 9 bases between. The CDR3 sequence is CASRRSGGELFF. For the CDR3, the DNA is TGTGCCAGCAGAAGATCTGGCGGGGAGCTGTTTTTT.

This clonotype was seen more than once but under ten times. Here the CDR3 reads CASSLDGRGYRETQYF. DNA of the CDR3: TGCGCCAGCAGCTTGGATGGAAGGGGTTACAGGGAGACCCAGTACTTC. The chain employs TRBV5-1 and TRBJ2-5, with D perhaps matching TRBD1 (5 bases). Trimming took 0 bases from V and 5 from J, leaving 17 bases between them. Germline V lookup: CDR1 SGHRS, CDR2 YFSETQ. The CDR3 consists of 16 residues.

V is TRBV7-9 and J is TRBJ1-2; tentatively, D is TRBD1 (6 bases). CDR1 is SEHNR, CDR2 FQNEAQ, per germline (reference sequence). This CDR3 contains 13 residues. V gave up 3 bases and J gave up 5 bases, with 10 bases separating them. The DNA of the CDR3 is TGTGCCAGCAGCTTCGAAAGGGGGTATGGCTACACCTTC. Protein sequence: CASSFERGYGYTF.

This clonotype has ten or more counts. The chain has TRBV12-3 or TRBV12-4 and TRBJ2-1; 10 nucleotides align to TRBD2. The CDR3 totals 14 residues. The J segment lost 4 bases and the V segment lost 7 bases, leaving 4 bases of the junction unmatched. CDR3 region: CASNGLADYNEQFF. The CDR3 bases are TGTGCCAGCAACGGACTAGCGGATTACAATGAGCAGTTCTTC.